The 10 T cell receptor beta chains below were found in one sample sequenced in a study of blood T cell repertoires in COVID-19. Profiling relied on immunoSEQ multiplex PCR, and the TCRdb table lists in-frame clones only, not all of them. The sample has fewer than 300,000 clones, 88% seen once. Sequenced input: PBMCs or T cells enriched from blood (not recorded which). All receptors come from a woman between 35 and 50 years old with acute COVID-19.

This clone was counted a few times. CDR3 amino acids: CAWSVKGANGYTF. CDR3 DNA sequence: TGTGCCTGGAGTGTAAAGGGGGCGAACGGCTACACCTTC. V gene TRBV30 combines with J gene TRBJ1-2, with TRBD1 matching over 7 bases. The CDR3 totals 13 residues. V shed 0 bases and J 8 bases; nucleotides not matched to a gene: 6. In germline, CDR1 is GTSNPN, CDR2 SVGIG (reference sequence).

The V gene is TRBV29-1, the J gene TRBJ2-5, with 7 bases lining up with TRBD2. Unmatched junction bases numbered 7, after V lost 7 bases and J lost 2 bases. The CDR3 loop spans 13 amino acids. Germline loops: CDR1 SQVTM, CDR2 ANQGSEA. The CDR3 reads CSGNRGEQETQYF. The CDR3, as DNA: TGCAGCGGGAATCGGGGGGAACAAGAGACCCAGTACTTC.

The V call is TRBV6-6, the J call TRBJ2-7, with TRBD1 as a possible D gene (6 bases). Between the trimmed V and J ends, which lost 2 bases and 5 bases, there was a span of 7 bases. CDR1 and CDR2 (germline): MNHNY, SVGAGI (reference sequence). The CDR3 has 12 residues. CDR3 sequence (DNA): TGTGCCAGCAGTTACAGGGACAACGAGCAGTACGTC. It codes for CASSYRDNEQYV.

The genes are TRBV6-5 and TRBJ1-5; tentatively, D is TRBD1 (5 bases). The germline V gene encodes CDR1 MNHEY and CDR2 SVGAGI. Trimming removed 6 bases from V and 4 bases from J, with 10 bases in between. The CDR3 has 13 amino acids. CDR3 sequence: CASSREWNQPQHF. CDR3 sequence (DNA): TGTGCCAGCAGCAGGGAATGGAATCAGCCCCAGCATTTT.

The chain recombines TRBV5-1 with TRBJ1-2; possible D gene TRBD1, 5 bases. The CDR3 totals 14 residues. V was clipped by 2 bases and J by 6 bases, with 14 bases between them. CDR1 is SGHRS and CDR2 is YFSETQ in the germline V gene. The CDR3 loop reads CASSFFQGTDGYTF. DNA for the CDR3: TGCGCCAGCAGCTTCTTTCAGGGTACGGATGGCTACACCTTC.

The V and J genes are TRBV7-9 and TRBJ1-2, with 8 bases lining up with TRBD1. The CDR3 sequence is 14 residues long. Germline loops: CDR1 SEHNR, CDR2 FQNEAQ (reference sequence). J gave up 6 bases and V 4 bases, and 7 bases lay outside the gene matches. DNA for the CDR3: TGTGCCAGCAGCTCCTCCGGGACAGGACATGGCTACACCTTC. It translates to CASSSSGTGHGYTF.

The chain recombines TRBV7-2 with TRBJ2-3; 8 bases match TRBD2. Germline lookup yields CDR1 SGHTA and CDR2 FQGNSA. The CDR3 runs 15 residues. V shed 5 bases, J shed 7 bases, and the junction held 11 bases outside the gene matches. The DNA for the CDR3 is TGTGCCAGCAGCAACAGAGGACTAGCTTCCAATACGCAGTATTTT. This gives the protein CASSNRGLASNTQYF. The full variable domain, completed using reference TRBV7-2 and TRBJ2-3, is GAGVSQSPSNKVTEKGKDVELRCDPISGHTALYWYRQSLGQGLEFLIYFQGNSAPDKSGLPSDRFSAERTGGSVSTLTIQRTQQEDSAVYLCASSNRGLASNTQYFGPGTRLTVL.

This chain connects TRBV9 to TRBJ1-2; D perhaps matches TRBD1 (5 bases). The CDR3 runs 14 residues. Germline CDR1 reads SGDLS; CDR2 reads YYNGEE. The V end was cut by 5 bases, the J end by 4 bases, with 15 bases between. The CDR3 protein is CASRVAGQAYGYTF. The CDR3 nucleotides are TGTGCCAGCAGAGTCGCGGGGCAAGCCTATGGCTACACCTTC.

J is TRBJ1-4 and V is TRBV2; 7 nucleotides agree with TRBD1. V lost 2 bases and J lost 8; bases outside the gene matches: 8. Germline-derived CDR1 and CDR2 are SNHLY and FYNNEI. This CDR3 has 15 residues. CDR3 in DNA: TGTGCCAGCAGTGAATTCAGGGGGGAAGGGGAAAAACTGTTTTTT. Amino acids: CASSEFRGEGEKLFF.

Of note for this clone: This sample includes further DNA sequences coding for the same CDR3. The DNA for the CDR3 is TGTGCCTGGAGTGTAGGGGGCGAACAGCCCCAGCATTTT. This translates into CAWSVGGEQPQHF. The chain is built from TRBV30 and TRBJ1-5; TRBD1 agrees at 7 bases. With 0 bases clipped from V and 7 bases from J, the junction kept 3 bases outside the gene matches. This CDR3 comprises 13 residues. Germline CDR1 GTSNPN, CDR2 SVGIG (reference sequence).